This TCR delta chain appears in the sequencing data of a study of γδ T cells in repeated Plasmodium falciparum infection. Study-level information: Malian children with intense seasonal malaria exposure were compared with matched Australian children. Malian samples came from no-transmission periods or across acute febrile malaria episodes. General study points: Vgamma9/Vdelta2+ repertoires stayed stably polyclonal over time and infection.

This clone was observed a few times. Its antigen is not known. The protein given by TCRdb reflects a much larger clone and differs at residue 6 from this DNA's translation, likely from a read error; the protein shown is the DNA's translation. TCRdb re-called the multiplex PCR reads via CATT. The table includes some 100,000 delta-chain clones, 1.4% detected once. Flow sorting of PBMC yielded separate Vgamma9/Vdelta2+ and Vdelta2-negative gammadelta T cell populations for bulk repertoire analysis. V was pared by 3 bases and J by 0 bases, with 26 bases of the junction left unmatched. This CDR3 spans 23 amino acids. The V gene's germline CDR1 is TSWWSYY and CDR2 QGS.

The gene calls are TRDV1 and TRDJ1; TRDD3 matches 9 bases. No J gene was available from TCRdb, and it was assigned here by a germline match of the DNA. The sequenced sample consisted of gamma-delta T cells from blood. This TCR was recovered from a pool of human donors (malaria-infected and uninfected, not separated). Written as DNA, the CDR3 is TGTGCTCTTGGGGATCTGTTGGGTCCTACAAAATCTACTGGGGGACTAAACACCGATAAACTCATCTTT. As protein: CALGDLLGPTKSTGGLNTDKLIF.